The clone carrying this T cell receptor (beta chain) was counted between two and nine times. No antigen is known for it. The data were obtained in a study of immune heterogeneity within non-small cell lung tumors. Overall study findings and caveats: For local T-cell clonality, the correlation with local tumor mutational burden was moderate but significant (R roughly 0.34). Site-unique high-frequency clones occurred alongside identical dominant CDR3 beta clonotypes that recurred across tumor sites within a patient. For the most part, the T-cell receptor beta clonotypes present at high frequency were distinct from one individual patient to the next.

Per the germline V gene, CDR1 is KGHDR and CDR2 is SFDVKD. The V gene lost 3 bases and the J gene lost 7 bases, with 10 bases spanning the gap. This CDR3 comprises 13 residues. The starting template was genomic DNA from bulk tumor, around 660 ng per sample. Far-apart biopsies, several per primary tumor, were taken during surgery. Patients had untreated, newly diagnosed non-small cell lung cancer and underwent curative surgery. Newly diagnosed patients with non-small cell lung cancer who were having surgery with curative intent served as donors. A first 10-cycle multiplex round used 32 V-gene and 13 J-gene primers on TCR beta CDR3. Using its own MiXCR run on the multiplex PCR reads, TCRdb lists one record per CDR3 protein. The table includes 21,000 or so distinct CDR3 sequences, 28% detected once.

The source material was lung tumor tissue. The clonotype comes from a middle-aged man with non-small cell lung cancer. This rearrangement joins TRBV24-1 to TRBJ2-3; D remains unclear. The DNA of the CDR3 is TGTGCCACCAGTGATGCGAAATCTCATACGCAGTATTTT. Its translation: CATSDAKSHTQYF.